This is a list of T cell receptor beta chains from one sample in a study of cytomegalovirus exposure and HLA in healthy donors. Using immunoSEQ multiplex PCR, the repertoire was profiled, and TCRdb retains in-frame clones only, with some absent. The data contain about 140,000 clones, around 86% of them singletons. Source material: PBMCs. Receptors were obtained from a female donor in good health and CMV-seronegative. Both conserved end residues are part of each CDR3. D genes are given only for firm matches. Clone size is given for some rows only: seen once, a few or many times, or a class if the clone is expanded.

>.|.|TRBJ1-1|TRBV7-9
CASSFGWWGQGTEAFF
TGTGCCAGCAGCTTCGGGTGGTGGGGGCAAGGCACTGAAGCTTTCTTT
>few|TRBD1|TRBJ1-4|TRBV2
CASSDGQGNEKLFF
TGTGCCAGCAGTGACGGACAGGGAAATGAAAAACTGTTTTTT
>.|TRBD2|TRBJ2-7|TRBV6-5
CASSYSTSGSPYEQYF
TGTGCCAGCAGTTACTCCACTAGCGGGAGCCCCTACGAGCAGTACTTC
>.|.|TRBJ2-7|TRBV29-1
CSVAEGYEQYF
TGCAGCGTCGCCGAGGGCTACGAGCAGTACTTC
>.|.|TRBJ2-1|TRBV11-2
CASAQRGSSYNEQFF
TGTGCCAGCGCACAAAGGGGGAGCTCCTACAATGAGCAGTTCTTC
>.|.|TRBJ1-5|TRBV15
CATAHLPGQDQPQHF
TGTGCCACCGCGCATTTACCGGGACAAGATCAGCCCCAGCATTTT
>.|.|TRBJ1-4|TRBV11-2
CASSFLQGMVEKLFF
TGTGCCAGCAGCTTTTTGCAGGGTATGGTCGAAAAACTGTTTTTT
>.|.|TRBJ1-1|TRBV5-8
CASSFRGVMNTEAFF
TGTGCCAGCAGCTTCCGCGGGGTCATGAACACTGAAGCTTTCTTT
>once|.|TRBJ1-5|TRBV4-1
CASSQTTADSNQPQHF
TGCGCCAGCAGCCAGACGACAGCTGATAGCAATCAGCCCCAGCATTTT
>.|.|TRBJ1-2|TRBV28
CASSPPHPGNGYTF
TGTGCCAGCAGCCCGCCCCACCCAGGCAATGGCTACACCTTC
>.|.|TRBJ1-1|TRBV19
CASTSRVLNTEAFF
TGTGCCAGTACCTCCAGGGTTTTGAACACTGAAGCTTTCTTT
>.|.|TRBJ2-1|TRBV28
CASSTTGYNEQFF
TGTGCCAGCAGCACAACAGGTTACAATGAGCAGTTCTTC
>.|.|TRBJ1-1|TRBV28
CASTLDPRFRGDTEAFF
TGTGCCAGCACCCTAGACCCCCGCTTCAGGGGTGATACTGAAGCTTTCTTT
>few|TRBD1|TRBJ2-5|TRBV18
CASSPRGTGRWETQYF
TGTGCCAGCTCACCACGGGGGACAGGTAGATGGGAGACCCAGTACTTC
>few|TRBD1|TRBJ2-2|TRBV6-1
CASRDSDRGSGELFF
TGTGCCAGCAGAGATTCGGACAGGGGTTCCGGGGAGCTGTTTTTT
>.|.|TRBJ2-1|TRBV7-9
CASSRDYNEQFF
TGTGCCAGCAGCCGGGACTACAATGAGCAGTTCTTC
>.|.|TRBJ2-7|TRBV6-1
CASREQGDFYEQYF
TGTGCCAGCCGCGAACAGGGAGATTTCTACGAGCAGTACTTC
>.|.|TRBJ1-1|TRBV10-3
CAISESDTKNTEAFF
TGTGCCATCAGTGAGTCCGACACCAAGAACACTGAAGCTTTCTTT
>.|.|TRBJ1-1|TRBV2
CASTGQLNTEAFF
TGTGCCAGCACCGGACAGTTGAACACTGAAGCTTTCTTT
>few|.|TRBJ2-1|TRBV13
CASSLGRRSVYNEQFF
TGTGCCAGCAGCTTAGGCCGTCGCTCGGTCTACAATGAGCAGTTCTTC
>.|.|TRBJ2-7|TRBV30
CAWSTAYEQYF
TGTGCCTGGAGTACTGCCTACGAGCAGTACTTC
>.|TRBD2|TRBJ2-3|TRBV7-9
CASSLSAGETDTQYF
TGTGCCAGCAGCTTAAGCGCGGGAGAGACAGATACGCAGTATTTT
>.|TRBD1|TRBJ2-2|TRBV9
CASSPPGTDFNTGELFF
TGTGCCAGCAGCCCCCCGGGGACAGACTTTAACACCGGGGAGCTGTTTTTT
>.|.|TRBJ1-1|TRBV10-3
CAISITGRATEAFF
TGTGCCATCAGCATAACAGGAAGGGCCACTGAAGCTTTCTTT
>.|TRBD1|TRBJ1-2|TRBV28
CASSKGAYGYTF
TGTGCCAGCAGTAAGGGGGCCTATGGCTACACCTTC
>.|.|TRBJ1-5|TRBV18
CASSPRGRGDSNQPQHF
TGTGCCAGCTCACCGAGGGGGAGAGGGGACAGCAATCAGCCCCAGCATTTT
>.|TRBD1|TRBJ2-5|TRBV28
CASSYRGPETQYF
TGTGCCAGCAGTTACAGGGGCCCAGAGACCCAGTACTTC
>.|.|TRBJ1-4|TRBV25-1
CASSAPDRTLEKLFF
TGTGCCAGCAGTGCACCTGACAGGACCCTCGAAAAACTGTTTTTT
>few|TRBD1|TRBJ1-5|TRBV29-1
CSVRTGSNQPQHF
TGCAGCGTTCGGACAGGGAGCAATCAGCCCCAGCATTTT
>.|.|TRBJ1-1|TRBV19
CASSRGDRGVNTEAFF
TGTGCCAGTAGTAGGGGGGATCGGGGCGTCAACACTGAAGCTTTCTTT
>.|TRBD2|TRBJ2-2|TRBV27
CATSRGLAGVTGELFF
TGTGCCACCTCCCGGGGGCTAGCGGGAGTCACCGGGGAGCTGTTTTTT
>few|TRBD1|TRBJ1-1|TRBV6-1
CASSWSTGATEAFF
TGTGCCAGCAGCTGGAGTACAGGGGCCACTGAAGCTTTCTTT
>.|.|TRBJ2-7|TRBV6-5
CASNTQGKGQYF
TGTGCCAGCAATACACAGGGAAAAGGGCAGTACTTC
>.|.|TRBJ2-4|TRBV18
CASSPPQVRDIQYF
TGTGCCAGCTCACCACCTCAGGTGAGGGACATTCAGTACTTC
>.|.|TRBJ2-7|TRBV19
CASSIGGYEQYF
TGTGCCAGTAGTATAGGAGGGTACGAGCAGTACTTC
>.|.|TRBJ2-7|TRBV6-1
CASSEGTANEQYF
TGTGCCAGCAGTGAAGGGACAGCAAACGAGCAGTACTTC
>.|TRBD2|TRBJ2-1|TRBV5-6
CASSLPSGYNEQFF
TGTGCCAGCAGCTTGCCTAGCGGATACAATGAGCAGTTCTTC
>.|.|TRBJ1-3|TRBV30
CAWGRGQGISGNTIYF
TGTGCCTGGGGACGAGGGCAGGGGATCTCTGGAAACACCATATATTTT
>.|.|TRBJ1-1|TRBV7-9
CASSLGGLQTEAFF
TGTGCCAGCAGCTTAGGGGGGCTGCAGACTGAAGCTTTCTTT
>.|.|TRBJ2-2|TRBV5-1
CASTLGWTTNTGELFF
TGCGCCAGCACTTTAGGATGGACAACGAACACCGGGGAGCTGTTTTTT
>.|.|TRBJ2-7|TRBV5-1
CASSFRDSYEQYF
TGCGCCAGCAGCTTCAGGGACTCCTACGAGCAGTACTTC
>.|TRBD2|TRBJ2-3|TRBV30
CAWTTERGNTDTQYF
TGTGCCTGGACGACGGAGCGGGGAAACACAGATACGCAGTATTTT
>.|TRBD1|TRBJ1-1|TRBV4-1
CASSPRGVSEAFF
TGCGCCAGCAGCCCCAGGGGGGTTTCTGAAGCTTTCTTT
>.|TRBD1|TRBJ1-1|TRBV13
CASSFGGRGYPEAFF
TGTGCCAGCAGCTTTGGGGGCAGGGGGTATCCTGAAGCTTTCTTT
>once|.|TRBJ2-2|TRBV4-1
CASSQSPPTGELFF
TGCGCCAGCAGCCAGAGTCCCCCCACCGGGGAGCTGTTTTTT
>.|TRBD2|TRBJ2-1|TRBV4-2
CASSQEREYDEQFF
TGTGCCAGCAGCCAAGAGCGGGAGTATGATGAGCAGTTCTTC
>.|.|TRBJ2-7|TRBV5-8
CASSPDSRQSYEQYF
TGTGCCAGCAGTCCTGACAGTCGACAATCCTACGAGCAGTACTTC
>few|.|TRBJ2-7|TRBV5-8
CASRISSYEQYF
TGTGCCAGCAGAATTAGCAGCTACGAGCAGTACTTC
>.|TRBD2|TRBJ2-1|TRBV5-1
CASSLWGEGQNEQFF
TGCGCCAGCAGCTTGTGGGGGGAGGGCCAGAATGAGCAGTTCTTC
>.|.|TRBJ2-7|TRBV5-6
CASSLVGRGPYEQYF
TGTGCCAGCAGCTTGGTCGGTCGCGGCCCCTACGAGCAGTACTTC
>.|TRBD2|TRBJ2-7|TRBV5-5
CASSLAGGISYEQYF
TGTGCCAGCAGCTTGGCGGGAGGGATTTCCTACGAGCAGTACTTC
>.|TRBD2|TRBJ2-1|TRBV6-5
CASSFVSGRANEQFF
TGTGCCAGCAGTTTCGTTAGCGGGAGGGCAAATGAGCAGTTCTTC
>.|TRBD2|TRBJ2-7|TRBV2
CASRIRDYPYEQYF
TGTGCCAGCAGAATCCGGGACTACCCCTACGAGCAGTACTTC
>.|.|TRBJ2-4|TRBV2
CASLRDGNIQYF
TGTGCCAGCCTGCGGGACGGGAACATTCAGTACTTC
>.|.|TRBJ1-5|TRBV2
CASSSDNVNQPQHF
TGTGCCAGCAGTTCTGACAACGTCAATCAGCCCCAGCATTTT
>.|TRBD2|TRBJ2-7|TRBV15
CATSNDLAGGVYEQYF
TGTGCCACCAGCAATGATCTAGCGGGAGGGGTCTACGAGCAGTACTTC